This TCR beta chain was identified during a study of blood T cell repertoires in COVID-19. Generated by immunoSEQ multiplex PCR, the TCRdb table keeps only in-frame clones and is missing some. The table lists 450,000 or so clones, about 92% of them singletons. Trimming pared 8 bases from V and 1 base from J, leaving 15 bases between. The germline V gene has CDR1 LNHDA and CDR2 SQIVND (reference sequence). This CDR3 comprises 14 residues. The sample taken for sequencing was PBMCs or T cells enriched from blood (not recorded which). J is TRBJ2-7 and V is TRBV19; D perhaps matches TRBD2 (5 bases). This receptor was taken from a man in his late teens or twenties who had recovered from COVID-19. Here the CDR3 DNA reads TGTGCCAGTCGTCGGGATGAGTTATCCTACGAGCAGTACTTC. It codes for CASRRDELSYEQYF.